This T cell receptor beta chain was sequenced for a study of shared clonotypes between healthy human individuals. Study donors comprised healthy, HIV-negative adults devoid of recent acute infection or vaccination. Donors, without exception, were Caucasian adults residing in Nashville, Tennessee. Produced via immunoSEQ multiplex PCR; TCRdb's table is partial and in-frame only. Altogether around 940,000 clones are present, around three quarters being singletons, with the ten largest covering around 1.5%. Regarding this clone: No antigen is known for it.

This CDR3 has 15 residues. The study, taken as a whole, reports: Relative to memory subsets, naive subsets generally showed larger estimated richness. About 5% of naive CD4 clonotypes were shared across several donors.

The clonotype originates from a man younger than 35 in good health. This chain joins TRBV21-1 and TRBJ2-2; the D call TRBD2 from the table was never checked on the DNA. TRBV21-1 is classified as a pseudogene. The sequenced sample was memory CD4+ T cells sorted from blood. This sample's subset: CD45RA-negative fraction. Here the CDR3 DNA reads TGTGCCAGCAGCAAACCAGCGGAGAACACCGGGGAGCTGTTTTTT. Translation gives CASSKPAENTGELFF.